The following is a TCR beta chain sequence with its context. The data originate from a study of blood T cell repertoires in COVID-19. Study as a whole: In each case, the material was cDNA or gDNA derived from T cells, B-cell-depleted T cells, or PBMCs.

The CDR3 loop spans 15 amino acids. The V end was cut by 0 bases, the J end by 3 bases, with 11 bases between. Germline V gives CDR1 SGHVS, CDR2 FQNEAQ. The assay was immunoSEQ multiplex PCR, and TCRdb's table has in-frame clones only and misses some. The repertoire includes more than 95,000 clones, about nine tenths of them detected once, and less than 2% sits in the top ten. The rearrangement uses TRBV7-8 and TRBJ1-1; tentatively, D is TRBD1 (6 bases). The source is a human donor with active COVID-19. The donor label of this sample is uncertain. Material for sequencing was peripheral blood. CDR3 nucleotide sequence: TGTGCCAGCAGCTTAGCGCTACAGGGTTACACTGAAGCTTTCTTT. This gives the protein CASSLALQGYTEAFF.